One and the same sample provided the 16 T cell receptor beta chains below, sequenced in a study of T cell repertoires in cytomegalovirus infection. From the reads, TCRdb called clonotypes with MiXCR, one entry per CDR3 protein. The sample lists some 940,000 distinct CDR3 sequences, around a third occurring once. No antigen is known for these receptors. The material was cultured CD8+ T cells from PBMCs, obtained from culture after CMV antigen stimulation. Receptor source: a human donor in good health (CMV status not recorded). Some clones in this sample may be carry-over from other donors' samples.

The chain recombines TRBV6-2 or TRBV6-3 with TRBJ2-2; 7 bases fit TRBD1. In germline, CDR1 is MNHEY, CDR2 SVGEGT. V was clipped by 2 bases and J by 4 bases; unmatched bases: 10. The CDR3 runs 17 residues. The CDR3 bases are TGTGCCAGCAGTTACCTCTTTACAGGGGACGGCACCGGGGAGCTGTTTTTT. Translation gives CASSYLFTGDGTGELFF.

The rearrangement joins TRBV19 to TRBJ2-3, with TRBD1 matching 8 bases. Looked up from germline, CDR1 is LNHDA and CDR2 is SQIVND (reference sequence). The CDR3 runs to 16 residues. V lost 4 bases to trimming and J lost 6 bases; unmatched junction nucleotides: 12. Here the CDR3 reads CASSTGTGFSWDTQYF. CDR3 nucleotides: TGTGCCAGTAGTACAGGGACAGGCTTTTCCTGGGATACGCAGTATTTT. Together with reference TRBV19 and TRBJ2-3, the CDR3 gives the full variable domain: DGGITQSPKYLFRKEGQNVTLSCEQNLNHDAMYWYRQDPGQGLRLIYYSQIVNDFQKGDIAEGYSVSREKKESFPLTVTSAQKNPTAFYLCASSTGTGFSWDTQYFGPGTRLTVL.

This clonotype was found a few times. This sequence joins TRBV10-3 and TRBJ2-7, with 7 bases identical to TRBD1. V lost 7 bases, J lost 9 bases, and 12 bases stayed unmatched. The CDR3 is 13 amino acids. Germline values: CDR1 ENHRY, CDR2 SYGVKD. For the CDR3, the DNA is TGTGCCATCAAACTAGAGGCCAGGGGGTCGCAGTACTTC. It yields the protein CAIKLEARGSQYF.

This clonotype was seen ten or more times. V and J are TRBV4-1 and TRBJ2-1, with D perhaps assigned TRBD1 or TRBD2 (5 bases each). The CDR3 is made up of 19 amino acids. Germline assignment: CDR1 MGHRA and CDR2 YSYEKL. The V end was cut by 0 bases, the J end by 6 bases, with 24 bases between. The CDR3 bases are TGCGCCAGCAGCCAAGAGCGCTCGGGGCCAGGACCATTAAGCAATGAGCAGTTCTTC. Translating it yields CASSQERSGPGPLSNEQFF.

This clonotype occurred a few times. J is TRBJ2-5 and V is TRBV7-6; D ambiguous. The V and J ends lost 1 base and 1 base respectively, with 13 bases between them. This CDR3 is built from 16 residues. Germline CDR1 and CDR2: SGHVS and FNYEAQ. The DNA of the CDR3 is TGTGCCAGCAGCTTAGTGCCATCCATGCTCCAAGAGACCCAGTACTTC. This codes for CASSLVPSMLQETQYF.

This clonotype was counted between two and nine times. This sequence joins TRBV6-1 and TRBJ2-4; D is ambiguous. The ends were cut back, 2 bases at V and 9 bases at J, with 14 bases in the middle. The germline V gene encodes CDR1 MNHNS and CDR2 SASEGT. The CDR3 length is 14 residues. CDR3 protein: CASSESEVWGIQYF. CDR3 nucleotide sequence: TGTGCCAGCAGTGAATCGGAAGTTTGGGGCATTCAGTACTTC.

This sequence joins TRBV6-5 and TRBJ1-1; a possible D gene is TRBD1 (5 bases). The germline V and J ends were trimmed by 2 bases and 4 bases, with 8 bases remaining between them. CDR1 and CDR2 (germline): MNHEY, SVGAGI. The CDR3 length is 13 residues. The CDR3 here is CASSYVGATEAFF. The CDR3 DNA reads TGTGCCAGCAGTTACGTAGGGGCCACTGAAGCTTTCTTT.

This clonotype was seen a handful of times. The J gene is TRBJ2-7, the V gene TRBV27, with D possibly TRBD2 on 5 matching bases. The germline gives CDR1 MNHEY, CDR2 SMNVEV (reference sequence). The germline V and J ends were trimmed by 8 bases and 6 bases, with 17 bases remaining between them. The CDR3 totals 13 residues. CDR3 DNA: TGTGCCAGCTCAACTTCCCGGACTGGCGAGCAGTACTTC. It encodes CASSTSRTGEQYF.

The V gene is TRBV6-6, the J gene TRBJ2-3, with D perhaps matching TRBD2 (5 bases). The V and J ends lost 2 bases and 4 bases respectively, with 10 bases between them. CDR1 and CDR2 from the germline V gene are MNHNY and SVGAGI (reference sequence). CDR3 size: 14 residues. The CDR3 here is CASSYHPEADTQYF. CDR3 in DNA: TGTGCCAGCAGTTACCATCCGGAGGCAGATACGCAGTATTTT.

V usage is TRBV6-1 and J usage is TRBJ1-5; no firm D call. CDR1 and CDR2 from the germline V gene are MNHNS and SASEGT. V shed 6 bases and J shed 6 bases, with 12 bases lying between them. The CDR3 contains 13 residues. CDR3 amino acids: CASRLEATQPQHF. In DNA, the CDR3 is TGTGCCAGCAGACTCGAGGCGACTCAGCCCCAGCATTTT.

The rearrangement links TRBV7-6 to TRBJ2-7, with D perhaps TRBD1 or TRBD2 (6 bases each). The CDR3 covers 15 residues. V was clipped by 3 bases and J by 2 bases, with 14 bases between them. CDR1 is SGHVS and CDR2 is FNYEAQ in the germline V gene. CDR3 sequence reads: CASSFAQGGTYEQYF. For the CDR3, the DNA is TGTGCCAGCAGCTTCGCACAGGGAGGAACCTACGAGCAGTACTTC. Complete variable domain (other parts from reference TRBV7-6 and TRBJ2-7): GAGVSQSPRYKVTKRGQDVALRCDPISGHVSLYWYRQALGQGPEFLTYFNYEAQQDKSGLPNDRFSAERPEGSISTLTIQRTEQRDSAMYRCASSFAQGGTYEQYFGPGTRLTVT.

In its sample, this clonotype was seen a few times. V usage is TRBV7-2 and J usage is TRBJ2-3; D perhaps matches TRBD1 (6 bases). The length of the CDR3 is 14 residues. Germline CDR1 and CDR2: SGHTA and FQGNSA. Trimming stripped 2 bases from V and 4 bases from J, with 10 bases between. Written as DNA, the CDR3 is TGTGCCAGCAGCTTAAATGAGGGGGCAGATACGCAGTATTTT. Translation: CASSLNEGADTQYF.

The chain employs TRBV6-6 and TRBJ1-3; TRBD1 might be the D (6 bases). The germline V and J ends were trimmed by 2 bases and 4 bases, with 18 bases remaining between them. This CDR3 is 17 amino acids long. Germline values: CDR1 MNHNY, CDR2 SVGAGI (reference sequence). DNA for the CDR3: TGTGCCAGCAGTTACCTCCCCGGGACACTAGACGGAAACACCATATATTTT. Its protein product is CASSYLPGTLDGNTIYF.

This sequence joins TRBV28 and TRBJ2-1; 7 positions match TRBD2. Looked up from germline, CDR1 is MDHEN and CDR2 is SYDVKM. CDR3 length equals 16 residues. V lost 2 bases, J lost 6 bases, and 10 bases stayed unmatched. In DNA, the CDR3 is TGTGCCAGCAGTTTACCCCGAAGACTAGCATTCAATGAGCAGTTCTTC. This encodes CASSLPRRLAFNEQFF.

This clonotype was observed at least ten times. The chain's CDR3 is CASSPRDGPYEQYF. The DNA for the CDR3 is TGTGCCAGCAGCCCCCGGGACGGTCCCTACGAGCAGTACTTC. The chain recombines TRBV7-9 with TRBJ2-7; D assignment may be TRBD1 or TRBD2 (5 bases each). The CDR3 loop spans 14 amino acids. The V gene lost 5 bases and the J gene lost 2 bases, with 13 bases spanning the gap. Germline CDR1 is SEHNR and CDR2 is FQNEAQ (reference sequence).

This clonotype was recorded many times. The rearrangement joins TRBV7-6 to TRBJ2-2; D unresolved. The length of the CDR3 is 12 residues. Germline assignment: CDR1 SGHVS and CDR2 FNYEAQ. V lost 3 bases, J lost 6 bases, and 5 bases lay in between. The CDR3 sequence is CASSLVPGELFF. CDR3 nucleotides: TGTGCCAGCAGCTTGGTCCCCGGGGAGCTGTTTTTT.